These 30 T cell receptor beta chains originate from one sample sequenced in a study of T-cell memory formation after mild COVID-19 (dated by TCRdb to 2020 to 2023). Library creation used 5' RACE. The sample was run on an Illumina NovaSeq 6000. Clones were called with MiXCR by TCRdb after fastp trimmed the public reads at Q25, and only in-frame beta chains were retained. Entries that share a CDR3 protein sequence are merged under the most common genes and DNA. This sample comprises 400,000 to 450,000 distinct CDR3 sequences, approximately 19% of them detected only once. The ten most abundant clones make up around a fifth of the sample. Material: PBMCs or a T cell subset sorted from them (not recorded which). Every receptor here comes from a man aged 18 to 30 who had mild COVID-19 (a few samples of this study predate the infection). The sample titles of this study are shuffled in the database, so cell type and time point are left out; the donor was told from shared clones.

This clonotype turned up a few times. The V gene is TRBV12-3 or TRBV12-4, the J gene TRBJ1-1; 7 positions match TRBD1. Trimming cost V 9 bases and J 4 bases; bases outside gene matches: 11. The CDR3 runs 14 residues. The CDR3: CASGTGAGGTEAFF. In nucleotides, the CDR3 is TGTGCCAGTGGTACAGGGGCGGGTGGCACTGAAGCTTTCTTT.

This clonotype has more than one count but fewer than ten. CDR3 amino acids: CSVETTMDGGNTEAFF. DNA of the CDR3: TGCAGCGTTGAAACTACAATGGACGGAGGAAACACTGAAGCTTTCTTT. The chain carries TRBV29-1 and TRBJ1-1, with D hard to call. CDR1 is SQVTM, CDR2 ANQGSEA, per germline. Trimming removed 2 bases at V and 2 bases at J, with 18 bases between. CDR3 size: 16 residues.

The V and J genes are TRBV18 and TRBJ1-4, with TRBD1 as a possible D gene (5 bases). V gave up 3 bases and J gave up 8 bases, with 19 bases separating them. CDR3 length: 16 amino acids. Germline loops: CDR1 KGHSH, CDR2 LQKENI. CDR3: CASSPPDLGRREKLFF. The CDR3 DNA follows: TGTGCCAGCTCACCCCCCGATTTGGGGCGAAGAGAAAAACTGTTTTTT.

In this sample, this clonotype turned up many times. V gene TRBV9 combines with J gene TRBJ2-3; unclear D gene. Per germline, CDR1 SGDLS and CDR2 YYNGEE. V lost 3 bases and J 6 bases, leaving 8 bases between the germline ends. The CDR3 is 12 residues long. CDR3 region: CASSATTDTQYF. The DNA for the CDR3 is TGTGCCAGCAGCGCAACCACGGATACGCAGTATTTT.

The chain has TRBV2 and TRBJ2-1; 8 positions agree with TRBD1. Trimming cost V 4 bases and J 10 bases; bases outside gene matches: 6. The germline CDR1 and CDR2 sequences are SNHLY and FYNNEI. CDR3 length equals 13 residues. The CDR3 sequence is CASSGTGFTEQFF. Here the CDR3 DNA reads TGTGCCAGCAGTGGGACAGGGTTCACCGAGCAGTTCTTC.

This clonotype was found a few times. V and J are TRBV27 and TRBJ1-2; D remains unclear. V gave up 5 bases and J gave up 4 bases, with 17 bases separating them. CDR3 length equals 15 residues. Per germline, CDR1 MNHEY and CDR2 SMNVEV (reference sequence). CDR3 coding DNA: TGTGCCAGCAGTCATTCGGATCCAAGGGTCTATGGCTACACCTTC. Translated, it gives CASSHSDPRVYGYTF.

The chain employs TRBV24-1 and TRBJ2-3, with 7 bases that match TRBD1. V dropped 4 bases and J dropped 4; count of bases not matched to a gene: 10. Looked up from germline, CDR1 is KGHDR and CDR2 is SFDVKD. The CDR3 length is 16 residues. CDR3 coding DNA: TGTGCCACCAGTGACACACAGGGGCTTGGGGCAGATACGCAGTATTTT. Translated, it gives CATSDTQGLGADTQYF.

The chain links TRBV7-3 to TRBJ2-5; 7 bases agree with TRBD2. This CDR3 comprises 15 residues. The germline gives CDR1 SGHTA, CDR2 FQGTGA. V was pared by 2 bases and J by 5 bases, with 8 bases of the junction left unmatched. The CDR3 loop is CASSLGLDPLETQYF. CDR3 nucleotide sequence: TGTGCCAGCAGCTTAGGACTAGACCCACTTGAGACCCAGTACTTC.

V gene TRBV14 combines with J gene TRBJ1-2; no reliable D call. The CDR3 runs 19 residues. The V and J ends lost 0 bases and 4 bases respectively, with 24 bases between them. Germline assignment: CDR1 SGHDN and CDR2 FVKESK. The CDR3 coding sequence is TGTGCCAGCAGCCAAGAAGGCCCTGACTGGCAGGCCGACTTCTATGGCTACACCTTC. Translation gives CASSQEGPDWQADFYGYTF.

This clonotype was recorded a few times. The V call is TRBV2, the J call TRBJ2-6; D is uncertain. CDR1 SNHLY and CDR2 FYNNEI come from the germline V gene. CDR3 size: 14 residues. The ends were cut back, 11 bases at V and 0 bases at J, with 11 bases in the middle. CDR3 nucleotides: TGTGCCGGTGACCGAGACTCTGGGGCCAACGTCCTGACTTTC. Its protein is CAGDRDSGANVLTF.

V is TRBV21-1 and J is TRBJ2-3; the table's D call TRBD1 went unverified against the DNA. TRBV21-1 is listed as a pseudogene. The CDR3 has 18 amino acids. The DNA for the CDR3 is TGTGCCAGCAGCAAAAAGGGAGGGGACAGAAGTTTCACAGATACGCAGTATTTT. Translated, it gives CASSKKGGDRSFTDTQYF.

V is TRBV9 and J is TRBJ2-1, with 13 positions matching TRBD2. The CDR3 runs 17 residues. After removal of 2 bases from V and 7 bases from J, the junction contained 9 bases not matched to a gene. In germline, CDR1 is SGDLS, CDR2 YYNGEE. CDR3 residues: CASSVTPGTSGENEQFF. For the CDR3, the DNA is TGTGCCAGCAGCGTCACACCCGGGACTAGCGGGGAAAATGAGCAGTTCTTC.

A few counts support this clonotype. The chain recombines TRBV24-1 with TRBJ2-1; 9 nucleotides line up with TRBD2. The germline V gene encodes CDR1 KGHDR and CDR2 SFDVKD. After removal of 0 bases from V and 0 bases from J, the junction contained 5 bases not matched to a gene. The CDR3 is 18 residues long. CDR3 in amino acids: CATSDLQGGGASYNEQFF. The CDR3 DNA sequence: TGTGCCACCAGTGATTTGCAAGGCGGGGGGGCCTCCTACAATGAGCAGTTCTTC.

This sequence joins TRBV25-1 and TRBJ2-2, with 8 bases aligning to TRBD2. Germline values: CDR1 MGHDK, CDR2 SYGVNS. This CDR3 contains 11 residues. Losses at the gene ends were 7 bases for V and 11 bases for J; bases not matched to a gene: 3. DNA for the CDR3: TGTGCCAGCACGAGCGGGAGAGAGCTGTTTTTT. This translates into CASTSGRELFF.

The chain combines TRBV5-1 with TRBJ2-1, with a weak D call TRBD1 (5 bases). Germline CDR1 is SGHRS and CDR2 is YFSETQ. The CDR3 runs to 16 residues. Between the trimmed V and J ends, which lost 4 bases and 6 bases, there was a span of 20 bases. The CDR3 sequence is CASSKTPRPDSNEQFF. The CDR3 coding sequence is TGCGCCAGCAGCAAGACTCCCCGACCAGACAGCAATGAGCAGTTCTTC. Combining the CDR3 with reference TRBV5-1 and TRBJ2-1 gives the whole variable domain KAGVTQTPRYLIKTRGQQVTLSCSPISGHRSVSWYQQTPGQGLQFLFEYFSETQRNKGNFPGRFSGRQFSNSRSEMNVSTLELGDSALYLCASSKTPRPDSNEQFFGPGTRLTVL.

The chain links TRBV7-9 to TRBJ2-5; TRBD1 agrees at 7 bases. Germline V CDR1 and CDR2: SEHNR, FQNEAQ (reference sequence). V shed 0 bases, J shed 2 bases, and the junction held 3 bases outside the gene matches. The CDR3 covers 15 residues. The CDR3 sequence is CASSLAWDSQETQYF. CDR3 DNA: TGTGCCAGCAGCTTAGCTTGGGACAGTCAAGAGACCCAGTACTTC.

The chain uses TRBV2 and TRBJ2-7, with D uncertain. The length of the CDR3 is 10 residues. With 6 bases removed from V and 4 bases from J, the gap between germline ends came to 4 bases. Looked up from germline, CDR1 is SNHLY and CDR2 is FYNNEI. The CDR3 nucleotides read TGTGCCAGCAGCGCGTACGAGCAGTACGTC. It codes for CASSAYEQYV.

The sample holds one count of this clonotype. Here the CDR3 reads CATSRDRVRSTEAFF. CDR3 coding DNA: TGTGCCACCAGCAGAGACAGGGTGCGTAGCACTGAAGCTTTCTTT. The chain couples TRBV15 to TRBJ1-1; tentatively, D is TRBD1 (5 bases). The CDR3 is made up of 15 amino acids. Germline V gene sequence: CDR1 LNHNV, CDR2 YYDKDF (reference sequence). V was shortened by 0 bases and J by 4 bases, with 12 bases between the two germline ends.

This chain connects TRBV4-3 to TRBJ2-1, with D possibly called TRBD1 or TRBD2 (6 bases each). CDR1 and CDR2 (germline): LGHNA, YSLEER. This CDR3 has 15 amino acids. V was pared by 1 base and J by 4 bases, with 11 bases between. Written as DNA, the CDR3 is TGCGCCAGCAGCCAAGGGGGGGCGCAGTACAATGAGCAGTTCTTC. Protein: CASSQGGAQYNEQFF.

The rearrangement links TRBV3-1 to TRBJ2-1; D is unclear. Per the germline V gene, CDR1 is LGHDT and CDR2 is YNNKEL (reference sequence). Trimming removed 1 base from V and 10 bases from J, with 14 bases in between. This CDR3 is 14 amino acids long. DNA for the CDR3: TGTGCCAGCAGCCAAGGAAGGTCTCCGCGAGAGCAGTTCTTC. It codes for CASSQGRSPREQFF.

This chain links TRBV6-2 or TRBV6-3 with TRBJ2-5, with a weak D call TRBD1 (5 bases). The V and J ends lost 6 bases and 6 bases respectively, with 14 bases between them. The CDR3 is 13 amino acids. In germline, CDR1 is MNHEY, CDR2 SVGEGT. The CDR3 loop is CASRLTQAKTQYF. CDR3 nucleotide sequence: TGTGCCAGCAGGTTGACACAGGCCAAGACCCAGTACTTC.

The table lists this clonotype with a few counts. This chain connects TRBV12-3 or TRBV12-4 to TRBJ2-3, with D tentatively TRBD2 (6 bases). This CDR3 contains 14 residues. V was pared by 6 bases and J by 6 bases, with 16 bases between. CDR3 nucleotides: TGTGCCAGCAGACCGACTAGGGTTGCGGATACGCAGTATTTT. Translated: CASRPTRVADTQYF.

This clonotype was seen more than once but under ten times. The chain carries TRBV7-2 and TRBJ1-3; D not resolved. V gave up 3 bases and J gave up 3 bases, with 12 bases separating them. The CDR3 is 15 residues long. Germline V lookup: CDR1 SGHTA, CDR2 FQGNSA. The CDR3 protein is CASSFAALFGNTIYF. Written as DNA, the CDR3 is TGTGCCAGCAGCTTTGCAGCTCTATTTGGAAACACCATATATTTT. The variable domain in full, with the rest retrieved from reference TRBV7-2 and TRBJ1-3, is GAGVSQSPSNKVTEKGKDVELRCDPISGHTALYWYRQSLGQGLEFLIYFQGNSAPDKSGLPSDRFSAERTGGSVSTLTIQRTQQEDSAVYLCASSFAALFGNTIYFGEGSWLTVV.

This rearrangement joins TRBV5-1 to TRBJ2-1; D may be TRBD1 or TRBD2 (6 bases each). CDR3 length: 17 residues. The V gene lost 0 bases and the J gene lost 4 bases, with 17 bases spanning the gap. Germline V CDR1 and CDR2: SGHRS, YFSETQ. The CDR3 DNA follows: TGCGCCAGCAGCTTGGCCAAAGGAGGGGGAGATTACAATGAGCAGTTCTTC. It specifies CASSLAKGGGDYNEQFF. Complete variable domain (other parts from reference TRBV5-1 and TRBJ2-1): KAGVTQTPRYLIKTRGQQVTLSCSPISGHRSVSWYQQTPGQGLQFLFEYFSETQRNKGNFPGRFSGRQFSNSRSEMNVSTLELGDSALYLCASSLAKGGGDYNEQFFGPGTRLTVL.

This clonotype was counted at least ten times. The chain has TRBV5-1 and TRBJ1-1; tentatively, D is TRBD1 (6 bases). Germline values: CDR1 SGHRS, CDR2 YFSETQ. The ends were cut back, 3 bases at V and 2 bases at J, with 8 bases in the middle. This CDR3 comprises 13 residues. CDR3 in amino acids: CASSSDSNTEAFF. CDR3 coding DNA: TGCGCCAGCAGCTCGGACAGCAACACTGAAGCTTTCTTT.

The chain joins TRBV5-1 to TRBJ1-6; D unresolved. Per germline, CDR1 SGHRS and CDR2 YFSETQ. The CDR3 consists of 14 residues. V lost 7 bases, J lost 6 bases, and 14 bases lay in between. CDR3 protein: CASAGWKINSPLHF. CDR3 DNA: TGCGCCAGCGCCGGATGGAAGATTAATTCACCCCTCCACTTT.

This clonotype was counted many times. The rearrangement joins TRBV4-3 to TRBJ2-1; 7 bases align to TRBD2. With V trimmed by 5 bases and J by 8 bases, 9 bases remained unmatched. In germline, CDR1 is LGHNA, CDR2 YSLEER. This CDR3 has 14 residues. The CDR3 here is CASSTERGRDEQFF. The DNA for the CDR3 is TGCGCCAGCAGCACGGAACGAGGGAGGGATGAGCAGTTCTTC.

This clonotype came up many times. This sequence joins TRBV6-5 and TRBJ2-1; 8 bases fit TRBD2. CDR3 length: 15 residues. Trimming at V came to 2 bases and at J to 9 bases, leaving 9 bases not matched to a gene. The germline gives CDR1 MNHEY, CDR2 SVGAGI. Here the CDR3 reads CASSYIGGVKSEQFF. The CDR3 bases are TGTGCCAGCAGTTACATCGGGGGGGTTAAGAGTGAGCAGTTCTTC.

The chain employs TRBV7-9 and TRBJ2-3; D uncertain. The CDR3 is 13 residues long. From germline, CDR1 is SEHNR and CDR2 FQNEAQ (reference sequence). The ends were cut back, 2 bases at V and 5 bases at J, with 8 bases in the middle. The CDR3 bases are TGTGCCAGCAGCTTATCAACCGAAGATACGCAGTATTTT. Translation gives CASSLSTEDTQYF.

This chain connects TRBV15 to TRBJ1-5; 10 bases agree with TRBD1. V dropped 5 bases and J dropped 7; count of bases not matched to a gene: 8. Germline values: CDR1 LNHNV, CDR2 YYDKDF (reference sequence). The CDR3 contains 15 residues. CDR3 in DNA: TGTGCCACCAGCCGCGACAGGGGGCACGGACAGCCCCAGCATTTT. It encodes CATSRDRGHGQPQHF.